What follows are 5 T cell receptor beta chains derived from one specimen sequenced in a study of T cell responses to AZD1222 COVID-19 vaccine. Measured with immunoSEQ multiplex PCR; TCRdb has only the in-frame clones, and not every one. Among about 140,000 clones listed, 85% to 90% were seen once. The sequenced sample was peripheral blood, obtained on day 0 of AZD1222 vaccination. The receptors were gathered from an adult in good health.

The chain is built from TRBV15 and TRBJ2-7; TRBD2 agrees at 8 bases. The CDR3 extends over 13 amino acids. J gave up 4 bases and V 5 bases, and 4 bases lay outside the gene matches. Germline V gives CDR1 LNHNV, CDR2 YYDKDF (reference sequence). As DNA, the CDR3 is TGTGCCACCAGCCGAACTAGCGGTTACGAGCAGTACTTC. Amino acids: CATSRTSGYEQYF.

CDR3 in DNA: TGCGCCAGCAGCCAAGCCTATGGACAGGGGTACGAGCAGTACTTC. Translated: CASSQAYGQGYEQYF. The gene calls are TRBV4-3 and TRBJ2-7, with 9 bases lining up with TRBD1. Germline values: CDR1 LGHNA, CDR2 YSLEER. The CDR3 consists of 15 residues. J lost 4 bases, V lost 1 base, and 5 bases had no gene match.

The gene calls are TRBV4-3 and TRBJ2-7; TRBD2 matches at 11 bases. The CDR3 is made up of 16 amino acids. CDR1 and CDR2 (germline): LGHNA, YSLEER. The V gene end was trimmed by 3 bases and the J gene end by 0 bases; junction bases not matched to a gene: 4. The chain's CDR3 is CASSHATSGNSYEQYF. The CDR3 DNA reads as TGCGCCAGCAGCCACGCGACTAGCGGGAACTCCTACGAGCAGTACTTC.

V usage is TRBV7-3 and J usage is TRBJ2-5; 10 bases line up with TRBD2. CDR1 is SGHTA and CDR2 is FQGTGA in the germline V gene. The CDR3 extends over 15 amino acids. V trimming: 4 bases; J trimming: 4 bases; junction bases outside the gene matches: 6. CDR3 in amino acids: CASSSRSGRLETQYF. In nucleotides, the CDR3 is TGTGCCAGCAGCTCCCGTAGCGGGAGGCTAGAGACCCAGTACTTC.

This sequence joins TRBV10-3 and TRBJ2-5, with 8 nucleotides matching TRBD1. This CDR3 comprises 15 residues. Germline values: CDR1 ENHRY, CDR2 SYGVKD. V was pared by 6 bases and J by 5 bases, with 11 bases of the junction left unmatched. CDR3 residues: CAISHLGTGDETQYF. The CDR3 region has the DNA TGTGCCATCAGCCACCTTGGGACAGGAGACGAGACCCAGTACTTC.